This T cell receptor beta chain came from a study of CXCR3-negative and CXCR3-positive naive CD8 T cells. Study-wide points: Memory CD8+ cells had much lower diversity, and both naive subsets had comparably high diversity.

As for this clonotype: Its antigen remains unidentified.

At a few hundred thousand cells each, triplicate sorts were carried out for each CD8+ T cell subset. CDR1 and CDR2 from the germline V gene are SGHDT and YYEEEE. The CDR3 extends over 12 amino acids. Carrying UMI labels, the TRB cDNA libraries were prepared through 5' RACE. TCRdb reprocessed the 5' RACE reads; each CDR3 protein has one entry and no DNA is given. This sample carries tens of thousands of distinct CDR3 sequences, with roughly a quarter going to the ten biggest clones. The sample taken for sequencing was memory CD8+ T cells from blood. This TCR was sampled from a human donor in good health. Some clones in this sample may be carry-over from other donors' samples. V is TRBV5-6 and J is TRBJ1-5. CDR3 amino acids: CASSSNDQPQHF.